This T cell receptor (beta chain) was captured by sequencing in a study of synovial regulatory T cells in juvenile arthritis. Regarding the study as a whole: TCR diversity was lower in inflammation-associated blood Treg cells than in other blood Treg cells. Synovial Teff and blood CPL repertoires partially overlapped with iaTreg TCR repertoires, which were largely patient-private.

Looked up from germline, CDR1 is MNHNS and CDR2 is SASEGT. The CDR3 extends over 14 amino acids. The record lacks a DNA sequence. In the case of this clone: What it recognizes is unknown.

Profiling relied on immunoSEQ multiplex PCR, and the TCRdb table lists in-frame clones only, not all of them. The sample table sets out 10,000 or so clones. Patients had median age around 12 years, range 2.4-22.9. Sequencing was performed on Treg cells from blood. The subset: remaining (HLA-DR-negative) circulating blood Treg cells. The source of this sequence is a donor younger than 30 with juvenile idiopathic arthritis. The genes are TRBV6-1 and TRBJ2-7; TCRdb's D gene call, TRBD1, goes unchecked for lack of DNA. This chain's CDR3 is CASRAGTGAYEQYF.